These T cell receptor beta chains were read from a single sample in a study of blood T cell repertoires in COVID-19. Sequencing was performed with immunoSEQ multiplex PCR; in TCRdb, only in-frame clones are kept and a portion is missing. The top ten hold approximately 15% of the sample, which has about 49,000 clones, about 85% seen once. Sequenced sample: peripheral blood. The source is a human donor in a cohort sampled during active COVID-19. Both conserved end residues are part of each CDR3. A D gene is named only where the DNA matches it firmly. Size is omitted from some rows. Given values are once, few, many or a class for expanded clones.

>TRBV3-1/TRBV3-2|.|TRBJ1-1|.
TGTGCCAGCAGCCGAAGCCCAGGACAGGAAGCTTTCTTT
CASSRSPGQEAFF
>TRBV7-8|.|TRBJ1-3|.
TGTGCCAGCAGCCGACCGGGGAGGGAGGATCTACGAAACACCATATATTTT
CASSRPGREDLRNTIYF
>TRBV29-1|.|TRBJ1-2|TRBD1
TGCAGCGTCGGTACACCCGGGACAGGGTATAACTATGGCTACACCTTC
CSVGTPGTGYNYGYTF
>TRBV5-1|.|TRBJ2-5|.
TGCGCCAGCAGCTTGGCTGGGGGGAACAACCAAGAGACCCAGTACTTC
CASSLAGGNNQETQYF
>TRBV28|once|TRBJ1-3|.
TGTGCCAGCAGTCCTGGTCAGGGGTCGACGGGAAACACCATATATTTT
CASSPGQGSTGNTIYF
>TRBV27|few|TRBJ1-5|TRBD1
TGTGCCAGCAGACCCGGGACAGGGCGAAATAGCAATCAGCCCCAGCATTTT
CASRPGTGRNSNQPQHF
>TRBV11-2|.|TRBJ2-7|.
TGTGCCAGCAGCTTAGCGGGACACCCGGCCTACTTC
CASSLAGHPAYF
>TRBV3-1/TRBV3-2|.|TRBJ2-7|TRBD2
TGTGCCAGCAGCCAAGGCGGACTAGCGGGAGCGTCCGAGCAGTACTTC
CASSQGGLAGASEQYF
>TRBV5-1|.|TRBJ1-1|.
TGCGCCAGCAGCCCGGGGGGGAATGTGAACACTGAAGCTTTCTTT
CASSPGGNVNTEAFF
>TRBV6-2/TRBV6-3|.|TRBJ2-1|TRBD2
TGTGCCAGCAGCCCCGGACTAGCGGGTTACTACAATGAGCAGTTCTTC
CASSPGLAGYYNEQFF
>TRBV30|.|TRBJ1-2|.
TGTGCCTGGAAGAGAACAGGCCTTGGCTACACCTTC
CAWKRTGLGYTF
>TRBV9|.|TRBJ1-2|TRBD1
TGTGCCAGCAGCGCACGGACAGGCCAATATGGCTACACCTTC
CASSARTGQYGYTF
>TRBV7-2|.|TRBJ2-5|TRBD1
TGTGCCAGCAGTAAAGGACAGGGGGTGGTGGAGACCCAGTACTTC
CASSKGQGVVETQYF
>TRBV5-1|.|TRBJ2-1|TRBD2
TGCGCCAGCAGCGAAGGCGGGGGGCTCTACAATGAGCAGTTCTTC
CASSEGGGLYNEQFF
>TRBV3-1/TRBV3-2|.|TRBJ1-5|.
TGTGCCAGCAGATTCTCTGGGGGGTCCAATCAGCCCCAGCATTTT
CASRFSGGSNQPQHF
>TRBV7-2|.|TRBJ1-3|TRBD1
TGTGCCAGCAGCCCATCCGGGACAGGGGCAGGAAACACCATATATTTT
CASSPSGTGAGNTIYF